This entry lists 3 T cell receptor beta chains sequenced from one sample in a study of blood T cell repertoires in COVID-19. Profiled with immunoSEQ multiplex PCR; TCRdb holds only in-frame clones, not every one. This sample has around 240,000 clones, with 90% to 95% found just once. The sequenced sample consisted of PBMCs or T cells enriched from blood (not recorded which). These TCRs come from a human donor in a cohort exposed to, infected with or recovered from COVID-19 (not recorded which). The donor label of this sample is uncertain.

This clone was observed a single time. This chain links TRBV5-6 with TRBJ2-7; 11 positions match TRBD1. Germline V gene sequence: CDR1 SGHDT, CDR2 YYEEEE. This CDR3 comprises 15 residues. The junction had 10 bases not matched to a gene; V was cut back by 5 bases and J by 6 bases. The CDR3, as DNA: TGTGCCAGCAGTTATGGGACAGGGGGATCGTCCGAGCAGTACTTC. Amino acids: CASSYGTGGSSEQYF.

In this sample, this clone turned up a few times. V usage is TRBV5-1 and J usage is TRBJ1-6, with 7 bases fitting TRBD1. The CDR3 totals 15 residues. Germline CDR1 is SGHRS and CDR2 is YFSETQ. Trimming removed 4 bases from V and 5 bases from J; junction bases left unmatched: 6. The CDR3 spells CASSEQGMDNSPLHF. The CDR3 DNA reads as TGCGCCAGCAGCGAACAGGGGATGGATAATTCACCCCTCCACTTT.

The DNA of the CDR3 is TGTGCCAGCAGTTGGCGGCGGACAGATACGCAGTATTTT. It is translated as CASSWRRTDTQYF. This chain connects TRBV12-3 or TRBV12-4 to TRBJ2-3; no firm D call. This CDR3 has 13 amino acids. V gave up 4 bases and J gave up 3 bases, with 8 bases separating them.